This passage covers 5 T cell receptor beta chains from one sample sequenced in a study of CD8 T cells in ankylosing spondylitis (dated by TCRdb to 2016 to 2017). The study at large found these results: A TCR beta motif of about eight highly homologous amino acid variants appeared characteristic of blood from ankylosing spondylitis patients.

Antigens of these TCRs are unknown. Libraries came from 5' RACE. Sequencing used an Illumina HiSeq 2500. The public reads were reprocessed in TCRdb via fastp at Q25 and MiXCR, keeping in-frame beta chains. Each entry merges the rows of one CDR3 protein and shows their most common DNA and genes. This sample has about 330,000 distinct CDR3 sequences in its table, and roughly 8% of those were observed once. Jointly, the top ten make up less than 15% of the sample. The sample taken for sequencing was blood, either unsorted or a sorted T cell fraction (not recorded which). The origin of the receptors is a male donor with ankylosing spondylitis.

This clonotype was found a few times. The V call is TRBV3-1, the J call TRBJ2-7; TRBD2 aligns across 8 bases. J gave up 3 bases and V 4 bases, and 5 bases lay outside the gene matches. Germline CDR1 reads LGHDT; CDR2 reads YNNKEL (reference sequence). This CDR3 spans 14 amino acids. For the CDR3, the DNA is TGTGCCAGCAGCCCCCGGGGACTAGTCTACGAGCAGTACTTC. Amino acid sequence: CASSPRGLVYEQYF.

This clonotype was found a few times. This chain uses TRBV6-5 with TRBJ2-5; D is uncertain. Germline V gene lookup returns CDR1 MNHEY and CDR2 SVGAGI. The V and J ends lost 2 bases and 1 base respectively, with 8 bases between them. The CDR3 length is 14 residues. CDR3 amino acids: CASSYGVSQETQYF. The DNA of the CDR3 is TGTGCCAGCAGTTACGGGGTTTCCCAAGAGACCCAGTACTTC.

The chain links TRBV19 to TRBJ1-5; maybe TRBD1 (5 bases). The V end lost 7 bases, the J end lost 0 bases, and 10 bases lay between the germline ends. The CDR3 sequence is 14 residues long. Germline V gene lookup returns CDR1 LNHDA and CDR2 SQIVND (reference sequence). The CDR3 bases are TGTGCCAGTACCGCAGGGCGTAGCAATCAGCCCCAGCATTTT. It encodes CASTAGRSNQPQHF.

The V gene is TRBV7-2, the J gene TRBJ2-1; D gene uncertain. Germline CDR1 is SGHTA and CDR2 is FQGNSA. The CDR3 runs to 16 residues. The V and J ends lost 5 bases and 0 bases respectively, with 14 bases between them. The CDR3 nucleotides are TGTGCCAGCAGCCCGGGTTTCCCCCGCTCCTACAATGAGCAGTTCTTC. Its protein product is CASSPGFPRSYNEQFF. Full variable domain (missing parts from reference TRBV7-2 and TRBJ2-1): GAGVSQSPSNKVTEKGKDVELRCDPISGHTALYWYRQSLGQGLEFLIYFQGNSAPDKSGLPSDRFSAERTGGSVSTLTIQRTQQEDSAVYLCASSPGFPRSYNEQFFGPGTRLTVL.

The V gene is TRBV14, the J gene TRBJ2-7; D gene uncertain. The CDR3 runs 14 residues. V lost 0 bases to trimming and J lost 0 bases, with 6 bases between them. In germline, CDR1 is SGHDN, CDR2 FVKESK. The CDR3 loop reads CASSQDDRSYEQYF. CDR3 DNA sequence: TGTGCCAGCAGCCAAGATGATCGCTCCTACGAGCAGTACTTC.